Below are 31 T cell receptor beta chains sequenced from a single sample in a study of blood T cell repertoires in COVID-19. Generated by immunoSEQ multiplex PCR, the TCRdb table keeps only in-frame clones and is missing some. The table includes around 45,000 clones, around 70% detected once. Sequenced sample: peripheral blood. The receptors originated from a man older than 75 with acute or convalescent COVID-19.

The gene calls are TRBV19 and TRBJ1-5; 7 bases match TRBD1. CDR3 length equals 12 residues. After removal of 11 bases from V and 3 bases from J, the junction contained 4 bases not matched to a gene. In germline, CDR1 is LNHDA, CDR2 SQIVND (reference sequence). CDR3 protein: CAAGTVNQPQHF. The CDR3 bases are TGTGCCGCCGGGACAGTCAATCAGCCCCAGCATTTT.

This clone was observed a handful of times. This chain joins TRBV2 and TRBJ2-5; 10 positions match TRBD1. With 7 bases clipped from V and 7 bases from J, the junction kept 6 bases outside the gene matches. The CDR3 sequence is 13 residues long. Germline lookup yields CDR1 SNHLY and CDR2 FYNNEI. DNA of the CDR3: TGTGCCAGCACCCGGACAGGGGGGGGGACCCAGTACTTC. Translated, it gives CASTRTGGGTQYF.

The J gene is TRBJ2-3, the V gene TRBV29-1; the match to TRBD1 covers 8 bases. CDR1 is SQVTM and CDR2 is ANQGSEA in the germline V gene. V was clipped by 7 bases and J by 3 bases; unmatched bases: 9. The CDR3 is 14 amino acids. The CDR3 loop is CSAETGEGTDTQYF. DNA for the CDR3: TGCAGCGCCGAGACAGGGGAAGGGACAGATACGCAGTATTTT.

The chain couples TRBV4-2 to TRBJ1-2; the match to TRBD1 covers 7 bases. This CDR3 is built from 18 residues. The V gene end was trimmed by 0 bases and the J gene end by 7 bases; junction bases not matched to a gene: 17. Germline V gene sequence: CDR1 LGHNA, CDR2 YNFKEQ. For the CDR3, the DNA is TGTGCCAGCAGCCAAGATGGCCAGGGGGGCCCCGCCGGCTCTGGCTACACCTTC. Protein sequence: CASSQDGQGGPAGSGYTF.

V gene TRBV27 combines with J gene TRBJ2-7, with 9 nucleotides matching TRBD2. The CDR3 extends over 15 amino acids. Germline CDR1 reads MNHEY; CDR2 reads SMNVEV (reference sequence). Unmatched junction bases numbered 8, after V lost 3 bases and J lost 5 bases. In DNA, the CDR3 is TGTGCCAGCAGTTTTGACCGCGGGGGGGCCCACGAGCAGTACTTC. Translation: CASSFDRGGAHEQYF.

This clone has just one count. J is TRBJ2-3 and V is TRBV7-8; 9 bases are a match to TRBD1. This CDR3 is 15 amino acids long. The trim removed 1 base at V and 8 bases at J, leaving 7 bases unmatched. The V gene's germline CDR1 is SGHVS and CDR2 FQNEAQ. The DNA of the CDR3 is TGTGCCAGCAGCTTAGAGATACAGGGGGCTGGTACGCAGTATTTT. Translated: CASSLEIQGAGTQYF.

The chain links TRBV11-2 to TRBJ2-1; 7 bases agree with TRBD1. This CDR3 comprises 14 residues. The V and J ends lost 1 base and 6 bases, in that order; junction bases with no gene match: 3. The germline V gene encodes CDR1 SGHAT and CDR2 FQNNGV. CDR3 sequence: CASSLVRTGNEQFF. The CDR3 DNA is TGTGCCAGCAGCTTAGTGAGGACAGGCAATGAGCAGTTCTTC.

This chain joins TRBV6-4 and TRBJ2-7; D is undetermined. V dropped 0 bases and J dropped 1 base, with 10 bases sitting between them. This CDR3 is 15 amino acids long. Germline-derived CDR1 and CDR2 are MRHNA and SNTAGT. The CDR3 loop is CASSDSQDRSYEQYF. The CDR3 region has the DNA TGTGCCAGCAGTGACTCCCAGGATAGATCCTACGAGCAGTACTTC.

The sample holds a few counts of this clone. The chain links TRBV5-5 to TRBJ1-2; 9 bases match TRBD1. Germline CDR1 SGHKS, CDR2 YYEKEE (reference sequence). After removal of 3 bases from V and 4 bases from J, the junction contained 19 bases not matched to a gene. This CDR3 contains 19 residues. This CDR3 reads CASSSNSGTGTPKTYGYTF. In DNA, the CDR3 is TGTGCCAGCAGCTCCAATTCCGGGACAGGGACCCCAAAAACCTATGGCTACACCTTC.

This clone was observed many times. CDR3: CASSPEGGALEQYF. In DNA form, the CDR3 reads TGTGCCAGCTCACCTGAAGGGGGGGCCCTTGAGCAGTACTTC. The chain has TRBV18 and TRBJ2-7; tentative D call: TRBD2 (7 bases). V lost 3 bases, J lost 7 bases, and 16 bases lay in between. From germline, CDR1 is KGHSH and CDR2 LQKENI. The CDR3 covers 14 residues.

The sample holds a few counts of this clone. This chain uses TRBV5-4 with TRBJ1-2, with 8 bases lining up with TRBD1. The germline V gene has CDR1 SGHNT and CDR2 YYREEE (reference sequence). The V and J ends lost 4 bases and 3 bases, in that order; junction bases with no gene match: 8. The CDR3 loop spans 15 amino acids. CDR3 nucleotide sequence: TGTGCCAGCAGCACAGGACAGGGATTGGACTATGGCTACACCTTC. Residues: CASSTGQGLDYGYTF. Full variable domain (remainder filled in from reference TRBV5-4 and TRBJ1-2): ETGVTQSPTHLIKTRGQQVTLRCSSQSGHNTVSWYQQALGQGPQFIFQYYREEENGRGNFPPRFSGLQFPNYSSELNVNALELDDSALYLCASSTGQGLDYGYTFGSGTRLTVV.

The rearrangement links TRBV5-6 to TRBJ2-6; tentative D call: TRBD2 (7 bases). This CDR3 is built from 15 residues. V lost 4 bases, J lost 9 bases, and 17 bases lay in between. The germline V gene has CDR1 SGHDT and CDR2 YYEEEE. The CDR3 DNA follows: TGTGCCAGCAGCAGAGGGGGGGTCGGCGACAACGTCCTGACTTTC. Protein sequence: CASSRGGVGDNVLTF. Using reference TRBV5-6 and TRBJ2-6 for the parts outside the CDR3, the full variable domain is DAGVTQSPTHLIKTRGQQVTLRCSPKSGHDTVSWYQQALGQGPQFIFQYYEEEERQRGNFPDRFSGHQFPNYSSELNVNALLLGDSALYLCASSRGGVGDNVLTFGAGSRLTVL.

This clone was seen just once. The CDR3 spells CASSLSDRANTEAFF. In nucleotides, the CDR3 is TGTGCCAGCAGCTTGTCGGACAGGGCGAACACTGAAGCTTTCTTT. The chain links TRBV5-4 to TRBJ1-1; 8 nucleotides agree with TRBD1. The CDR3 spans 15 residues. The germline V gene has CDR1 SGHNT and CDR2 YYREEE (reference sequence). V gave up 1 base and J gave up 1 base; unmatched junction bases: 3.

The V call is TRBV15, the J call TRBJ1-2; D gene unclear. Per the germline V gene, CDR1 is LNHNV and CDR2 is YYDKDF (reference sequence). The ends were cut back, 0 bases at V and 4 bases at J, with 9 bases in the middle. The CDR3 loop spans 14 amino acids. Written as DNA, the CDR3 is TGTGCCACCAGCAGAGATTATGGCAGCTATGGCTACACCTTC. This encodes CATSRDYGSYGYTF.

CDR3 nucleotide sequence: TGTGCCAGCAGCGCAGACACCTACGAGCAGTACTTC. Translating it yields CASSADTYEQYF. V and J are TRBV11-2 and TRBJ2-7; D is unresolved. Deletions cut 5 bases from V and 2 bases from J, with 7 bases between. CDR3 length: 12 residues. Germline V gives CDR1 SGHAT, CDR2 FQNNGV. The variable domain in full, with the rest retrieved from reference TRBV11-2 and TRBJ2-7, is EAGVAQSPRYKIIEKRQSVAFWCNPISGHATLYWYQQILGQGPKLLIQFQNNGVVDDSQLPKDRFSAERLKGVDSTLKIQPAKLEDSAVYLCASSADTYEQYFGPGTRLTVT.

In nucleotides, the CDR3 is TGTGCCTGGAGTGGGACAGGGGAAGGAGGCTACACCTTC. It is translated as CAWSGTGEGGYTF. The chain uses TRBV30 and TRBJ1-2; 9 bases fit TRBD1. With V trimmed by 1 base and J by 8 bases, 5 bases remained unmatched. CDR1 is GTSNPN and CDR2 is SVGIG in the germline V gene (reference sequence). The CDR3 length is 13 residues.

The V and J genes are TRBV19 and TRBJ1-6, with 7 bases lining up with TRBD1. J was trimmed by 5 bases and V by 5 bases; bases with no gene match: 3. The germline V gene encodes CDR1 LNHDA and CDR2 SQIVND (reference sequence). The CDR3 covers 14 residues. CDR3 sequence: CASSVQGNNSPLHF. DNA of the CDR3: TGTGCCAGTAGTGTACAGGGGAATAATTCACCCCTCCACTTT.

J is TRBJ1-2 and V is TRBV7-8; 9 nucleotides agree with TRBD1. J gave up 8 bases and V 5 bases, and 9 bases lay outside the gene matches. This CDR3 contains 14 residues. The germline gives CDR1 SGHVS, CDR2 FQNEAQ. For the CDR3, the DNA is TGTGCCAGCAGCCCCACGGGGACAGGGAAAGGCTACACCTTC. Encoded protein: CASSPTGTGKGYTF.

V usage is TRBV12-3 or TRBV12-4 and J usage is TRBJ1-2; D possibly corresponds to TRBD1 (5 bases). The CDR3 covers 13 residues. The V end was cut by 1 base, the J end by 8 bases, with 11 bases between. CDR3 DNA sequence: TGTGCCAGCAGTTTAGAAGGGACTGGCGGCTACACCTTC. Amino acids: CASSLEGTGGYTF.

The V and J genes are TRBV30 and TRBJ1-1; TRBD1 aligns across 7 bases. The length of the CDR3 is 13 residues. V gave up 3 bases and J gave up 2 bases; unmatched junction bases: 3. Germline CDR1 is GTSNPN and CDR2 is SVGIG (reference sequence). The chain's CDR3 is CAWRRQGNTEAFF. Written as DNA, the CDR3 is TGTGCCTGGAGGCGACAGGGCAACACTGAAGCTTTCTTT.

The J gene is TRBJ2-1, the V gene TRBV5-1; D perhaps matches TRBD1 (6 bases). CDR3 length: 13 amino acids. The germline V gene encodes CDR1 SGHRS and CDR2 YFSETQ. The ends were cut back, 0 bases at V and 12 bases at J, with 13 bases in the middle. As DNA, the CDR3 is TGCGCCAGCAGCTTGGCCGTGGGACAAGGGCAGTTCTTC. It encodes CASSLAVGQGQFF. The variable domain in full, completed from reference TRBV5-1 and TRBJ2-1, reads KAGVTQTPRYLIKTRGQQVTLSCSPISGHRSVSWYQQTPGQGLQFLFEYFSETQRNKGNFPGRFSGRQFSNSRSEMNVSTLELGDSALYLCASSLAVGQGQFFGPGTRLTVL.

The J gene is TRBJ2-2, the V gene TRBV7-9; D unclear. V was pared by 5 bases and J by 1 base, with 14 bases between. The CDR3 runs 16 residues. The germline gives CDR1 SEHNR, CDR2 FQNEAQ (reference sequence). CDR3 in DNA: TGTGCCAGCAGCCCCTATACGGCTAGGAACACCGGGGAGCTGTTTTTT. Translation gives CASSPYTARNTGELFF.

This clone has only a few counts. This rearrangement joins TRBV15 to TRBJ2-5; TRBD2 matches at 12 bases. The CDR3 is made up of 17 amino acids. With V trimmed by 1 base and J by 4 bases, 7 bases remained unmatched. Germline assignment: CDR1 LNHNV and CDR2 YYDKDF (reference sequence). The CDR3 loop reads CATSRGNLAGGRETQYF. For the CDR3, the DNA is TGTGCCACCAGCAGAGGAAATCTAGCGGGGGGGCGAGAGACCCAGTACTTC.

The rearrangement links TRBV28 to TRBJ1-5; D unclear. Germline values: CDR1 MDHEN, CDR2 SYDVKM. V shed 4 bases and J shed 6 bases, with 19 bases lying between them. The CDR3 totals 16 residues. The CDR3 is CASSYEGFAVSQPQHF. In DNA form, the CDR3 reads TGTGCCAGCAGTTACGAGGGCTTCGCCGTTTCTCAGCCCCAGCATTTT.

The chain employs TRBV7-9 and TRBJ2-7, with D tentatively TRBD2 (5 bases). CDR3 length: 14 residues. Trimming removed 3 bases at V and 1 base at J, with 10 bases between. The germline CDR1 and CDR2 sequences are SEHNR and FQNEAQ (reference sequence). The CDR3 region is CASSFGVISYEQYF. The DNA of the CDR3 is TGTGCCAGCAGCTTCGGGGTGATATCCTACGAGCAGTACTTC.

CDR3 protein: CASSLLTGRAGNTIYF. The DNA for the CDR3 is TGCGCCAGCAGCCTGTTGACAGGTCGGGCTGGAAACACCATATATTTT. The rearrangement uses TRBV5-1 and TRBJ1-3; possibly TRBD1 for D (6 bases). Per germline, CDR1 SGHRS and CDR2 YFSETQ. The CDR3 has 16 amino acids. V was clipped by 4 bases and J by 2 bases, with 16 bases between them.

This chain links TRBV5-8 with TRBJ1-1; no clear D. Looked up from germline, CDR1 is SGHTS and CDR2 is YDEGEE. V dropped 2 bases and J dropped 6 bases, with 11 bases sitting between them. The CDR3 runs 13 residues. The CDR3 loop reads CASSLVGGPEAFF. In nucleotides, the CDR3 is TGTGCCAGCAGCTTAGTAGGAGGGCCTGAAGCTTTCTTT.

The genes are TRBV5-6 and TRBJ2-1; no definite D call. V gave up 0 bases and J gave up 0 bases, with 7 bases separating them. Germline lookup yields CDR1 SGHDT and CDR2 YYEEEE. CDR3 size: 15 residues. The CDR3 protein is CASSLGRSSYNEQFF. The CDR3 DNA is TGTGCCAGCAGCTTGGGCCGTAGCTCCTACAATGAGCAGTTCTTC.

The chain is built from TRBV5-1 and TRBJ2-1; 13 nucleotides line up with TRBD2. CDR1 and CDR2 from the germline V gene are SGHRS and YFSETQ. The CDR3 consists of 15 residues. Trimming removed 4 bases from V and 8 bases from J; junction bases left unmatched: 6. In DNA form, the CDR3 reads TGCGCCAGCAGCAGGACTAGCGGGAGTGGGTATGAGCAGTTCTTC. Its translation: CASSRTSGSGYEQFF.

The chain employs TRBV7-8 and TRBJ2-7; 8 nucleotides agree with TRBD1. The CDR3 runs 14 residues. Trimming at V came to 5 bases and at J to 4 bases, leaving 7 bases not matched to a gene. CDR1 and CDR2 (germline): SGHVS, FQNEAQ. CDR3 sequence: CASSRQGRSYEQYF. In DNA form, the CDR3 reads TGTGCCAGCAGCAGACAGGGGCGTTCTTACGAGCAGTACTTC. The full variable domain, rest sourced from reference TRBV7-8 and TRBJ2-7, is GAGVSQSPRYKVAKRGQDVALRCDPISGHVSLFWYQQALGQGPEFLTYFQNEAQLDKSGLPSDRFFAERPEGSVSTLKIQRTQQEDSAVYLCASSRQGRSYEQYFGPGTRLTVT.

This clone occurred a few times. The V and J genes are TRBV5-4 and TRBJ2-1; 10 bases are a match to TRBD2. Germline values: CDR1 SGHNT, CDR2 YYREEE (reference sequence). This CDR3 has 15 residues. V was clipped by 4 bases and J by 7 bases; unmatched bases: 8. DNA for the CDR3: TGTGCCAGCAGCCCACATAGCGGGGGGAATAATGAGCAGTTCTTC. Protein product: CASSPHSGGNNEQFF.